What follows are 7 T cell receptor beta chains derived from one specimen sequenced in a study of identical twins. TCRdb re-called the 5' RACE reads through MiXCR, storing one row per CDR3 protein. The table records approximately 500,000 distinct CDR3 sequences, approximately 24% of them present only once. This sample was shared with a second study, whose subject was T cells expressing NK-cell markers.

Sequenced material: CD4+ T cells sorted from blood. The receptors originated from a woman younger than 30 in good health.

This clonotype was observed a few times. DNA of the CDR3: TGTGCCAGCAGCTTGACGCGGGTTGGGCAAGAGACCCAGTACTTC. Encoded protein: CASSLTRVGQETQYF. This sequence joins TRBV5-6 and TRBJ2-5, with D maybe TRBD2 (5 bases). Germline V gene sequence: CDR1 SGHDT, CDR2 YYEEEE. The CDR3 length is 15 residues. V lost 1 base to trimming and J lost 2 bases, with 12 bases between them.

Ten or more counts support this clonotype. The chain couples TRBV5-1 to TRBJ2-7; no definite D call. The germline V gene encodes CDR1 SGHRS and CDR2 YFSETQ. CDR3 size: 11 residues. The V and J ends lost 0 bases and 7 bases respectively, with 5 bases between them. The CDR3 bases are TGCGCCAGCAGCTTGGTATGGGAGCAGTACTTC. The encoded protein is CASSLVWEQYF.

This clonotype showed up just a few times. The rearrangement links TRBV20-1 to TRBJ2-3; no definite D call. Trimming removed 6 bases from V and 6 bases from J, with 19 bases in between. CDR3 length: 14 amino acids. The germline V gene has CDR1 DFQATT and CDR2 SNEGSKA (reference sequence). The CDR3 coding sequence is TGCAGTGCCCACGGAGTAAGAGGCTTGGATACGCAGTATTTT. Translation: CSAHGVRGLDTQYF.

The V call is TRBV5-6, the J call TRBJ2-5; 10 bases agree with TRBD1. The junction had 8 bases not matched to a gene; V was cut back by 1 base and J by 2 bases. The CDR3 sequence is 17 residues long. Germline CDR1 is SGHDT and CDR2 is YYEEEE. CDR3 bases: TGTGCCAGCAGCTTGTTGGGACAGGGGATATTACAAGAGACCCAGTACTTC. It yields the protein CASSLLGQGILQETQYF.

The rearrangement uses TRBV12-3 or TRBV12-4 and TRBJ2-7; the D is unclear. The CDR3 sequence is 13 residues long. V gave up 5 bases and J gave up 2 bases, with 10 bases separating them. The CDR3 spells CASSQRRAYEQYF. In DNA, the CDR3 is TGTGCCAGCAGTCAAAGACGAGCCTACGAGCAGTACTTC.

This chain connects TRBV6-1 to TRBJ2-1, with unresolved D. V lost 1 base and J lost 7, with 14 bases in between. Germline lookup yields CDR1 MNHNS and CDR2 SASEGT. The CDR3 contains 15 residues. DNA of the CDR3: TGTGCCAGCAGTGAAGAGTGGGTCTGGACGAATGAGCAGTTCTTC. This sequence encodes CASSEEWVWTNEQFF.

The chain combines TRBV20-1 with TRBJ2-1; D is perhaps TRBD2 (7 bases). Germline values: CDR1 DFQATT, CDR2 SNEGSKA (reference sequence). The length of the CDR3 is 14 residues. Trimming pared 1 base from V and 4 bases from J, leaving 11 bases between. CDR3 residues: CSARGGGRYNEQFF. CDR3 nucleotide sequence: TGCAGTGCTAGAGGCGGGGGCAGGTACAATGAGCAGTTCTTC.